The clone carrying this T cell receptor beta chain has a count of ten or more. The antigen remains unidentified. TCRdb re-called the 5' RACE reads through MiXCR, storing one row per CDR3 protein. The sample has under 250,000 distinct CDR3 sequences; under 3.5% are singletons. CDR1 is MDHEN and CDR2 is SYDVKM in the germline V gene. The ends were cut back, 5 bases at V and 4 bases at J, with 12 bases in the middle. This CDR3 has 13 amino acids. This specimen belongs to a study of T cells after yellow fever vaccination. Study results and limitations: Weaker, the secondary response peaked sooner, at day 5 versus 15. It was a small share of clonotypes that appeared in both CD4 and CD8 compartments.

The V call is TRBV28, the J call TRBJ2-7; D may be TRBD1 (5 bases). The sequenced sample was CD4+ T cells sorted from PBMCs, obtained 10 days after the yellow fever booster vaccination. This TCR came from a young man who received the YFV17D yellow fever vaccine. CDR3 loop: CASSPRQYYEQYV. CDR3 sequence (DNA): TGTGCCAGCAGTCCCCGACAGTATTACGAGCAGTACGTC.